The subject of this entry is one T cell receptor beta chain. A much bigger clone sits one base away, suggesting this may be a read error. This sample was taken from a study of blood T cells in healthy people across ages. Germline V gene data show CDR1 as SGHRS and CDR2 as YFSETQ. The CDR3 has 14 residues. V was shortened by 4 bases and J by 9 bases, with 17 bases between the two germline ends. Then a second PCR, running roughly 7 to 11 cycles, was carried out with a sample-barcoded 5' primer and a J-beta primer mix. TCRdb passed the 5' RACE reads through MiXCR, listing each CDR3 protein once. The sample has about 1.7 million distinct CDR3 sequences; approximately 30% are singletons.

The chain couples TRBV5-1 to TRBJ2-1, with D possibly matching TRBD2 (7 bases). The sample comprised blood. The receptor was isolated from a woman aged 25-40 years in good health. The DNA for the CDR3 is TGCGCCAGCAGCCCGGGACGGGGGGCGACTGAGCAGTTCTTC. Translating gives CASSPGRGATEQFF.